This T cell receptor (beta chain) was sequenced during a study of blood T cell repertoires in COVID-19. Study details: Collection of acute and convalescent COVID-19 samples took place in the United States, Italy and Spain. From T cells, B-cell-depleted T cells, or PBMCs came the material, which was cDNA or gDNA.

Profiled with immunoSEQ multiplex PCR; TCRdb holds only in-frame clones, not every one. This table holds 250,000 to 300,000 clones, 70% to 85% found once. This clone was seen a handful of times. Germline values: CDR1 LNHDA, CDR2 SQIVND (reference sequence). The CDR3 runs to 19 residues. V gave up 2 bases and J gave up 10 bases, with 27 bases separating them. Source material: peripheral blood. The sequence was obtained from a woman of 80 years or more with acute or convalescent COVID-19. The V gene is TRBV19, the J gene TRBJ1-6; D is unresolved. As DNA, the CDR3 is TGTGCCAGTAGTATATTGAGGAGTGTAGCCATCAGTAGAGACTCACCCCTCCACTTT. It codes for CASSILRSVAISRDSPLHF.